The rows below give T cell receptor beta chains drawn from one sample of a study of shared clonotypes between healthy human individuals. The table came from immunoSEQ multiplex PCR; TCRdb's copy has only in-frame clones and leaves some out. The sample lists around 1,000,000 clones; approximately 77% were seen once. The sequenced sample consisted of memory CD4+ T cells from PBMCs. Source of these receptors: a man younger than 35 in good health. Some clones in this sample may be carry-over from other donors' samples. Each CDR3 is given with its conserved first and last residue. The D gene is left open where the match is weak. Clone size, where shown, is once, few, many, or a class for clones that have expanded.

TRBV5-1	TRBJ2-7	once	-	CASSPAQSGFLSTSGYEQYF	TGCGCCAGCAGCCCGGCGCAAAGCGGGTTCCTCTCCACCTCCGGGTACGAGCAGTACTTC
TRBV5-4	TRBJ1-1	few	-	CASSPPLRPTEAFF	TGTGCCAGCAGCCCACCTCTTCGTCCCACTGAAGCTTTCTTT
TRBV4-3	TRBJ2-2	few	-	CASSQVKGSVGELFF	TGCGCCAGCAGCCAAGTCAAGGGGTCGGTCGGGGAGCTGTTTTTT
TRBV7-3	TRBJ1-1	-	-	CASSFTGINTEAFF	TGTGCCAGCAGCTTTACAGGGATAAACACTGAAGCTTTCTTT
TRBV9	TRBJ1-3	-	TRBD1	CASSTDRVGNTIYF	TGTGCCAGCAGCACGGACAGGGTCGGAAACACCATATATTTT
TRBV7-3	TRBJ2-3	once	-	CASSFGATDTQYF	TGTGCCAGCAGCTTCGGGGCGACAGATACGCAGTATTTT
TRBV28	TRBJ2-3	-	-	CASSGRGAPSTDTQYF	TGTGCCAGTTCTGGGCGCGGGGCCCCTAGCACAGATACGCAGTATTTT
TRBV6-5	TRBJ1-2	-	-	CASSYNDGGYTF	TGTGCCAGCAGTTACAACGACGGAGGCTACACCTTC
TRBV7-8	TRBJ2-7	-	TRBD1	CASSSRTGPNEQYF	TGTGCCAGCAGCTCCCGGACAGGGCCCAACGAGCAGTACTTC
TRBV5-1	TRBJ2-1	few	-	CASSLDSSSYNEQFF	TGCGCCAGCAGCTTGGACAGTAGCTCCTACAATGAGCAGTTCTTC